One and the same sample provided the 14 T cell receptor beta chains below, sequenced in a study of OX40 agonist ivuxolimab in advanced cancers. Profiling relied on immunoSEQ multiplex PCR, and the TCRdb table lists in-frame clones only, not all of them. The sample lists about 76,000 clones, approximately 85% occurring once. Sequencing used CD4+ or CD8+ T cells sorted from blood, obtained in a trial of the OX40 agonist ivuxolimab. The receptor set was obtained from an adult with an advanced solid tumor such as melanoma, head and neck, liver or kidney cancer.

V usage is TRBV6-5 and J usage is TRBJ2-2, with 9 nucleotides matching TRBD1. The CDR3 runs 12 residues. Germline V lookup: CDR1 MNHEY, CDR2 SVGAGI. The V gene end was trimmed by 11 bases and the J gene end by 9 bases; junction bases not matched to a gene: 7. The CDR3 region has the DNA TGTGCCGCCGGGACAGGGTCGCGGGAGCTGTTTTTT. This sequence encodes CAAGTGSRELFF.

V gene TRBV5-4 combines with J gene TRBJ1-2, with D possibly TRBD1 on 6 matching bases. The CDR3 contains 19 residues. V lost 4 bases to trimming and J lost 3 bases, with 28 bases between them. Germline V gene sequence: CDR1 SGHNT, CDR2 YYREEE (reference sequence). CDR3 protein: CASSAQSWLSGALDYGYTF. CDR3 DNA: TGTGCCAGCAGCGCACAATCTTGGTTGTCGGGGGCATTAGACTATGGCTACACCTTC. The entire variable domain, with the rest obtained from reference TRBV5-4 and TRBJ1-2, is as follows: ETGVTQSPTHLIKTRGQQVTLRCSSQSGHNTVSWYQQALGQGPQFIFQYYREEENGRGNFPPRFSGLQFPNYSSELNVNALELDDSALYLCASSAQSWLSGALDYGYTFGSGTRLTVV.

A note on this clone: Compared with germline, one end of the junction differs, possibly owing to a read error. The rearrangement links TRBV20-1 to TRBJ1-2, with TRBD1 as a possible D gene (6 bases). This CDR3 comprises 11 residues. Germline V gene sequence: CDR1 DFQATT, CDR2 SNEGSKA (reference sequence). CDR3 nucleotides: TGCAGTGCTGTCTCAGGGGCCGTCGGCCACTTC. This encodes CSAVSGAVGHF.

DNA of the CDR3: TGTGCCAGCAGCAAATCCGGGACAGGGGCGGCCTACGAGCAGTACTTC. This sequence encodes CASSKSGTGAAYEQYF. The chain joins TRBV14 to TRBJ2-7; 10 bases line up with TRBD1. V shed 5 bases and J 2 bases; nucleotides not matched to a gene: 9. The germline CDR1 and CDR2 sequences are SGHDN and FVKESK. CDR3 length: 16 amino acids. Combining the CDR3 with reference TRBV14 and TRBJ2-7 gives the whole variable domain EAGVTQFPSHSVIEKGQTVTLRCDPISGHDNLYWYRRVMGKEIKFLLHFVKESKQDESGMPNNRFLAERTGGTYSTLKVQPAELEDSGVYFCASSKSGTGAAYEQYFGPGTRLTVT.

The chain employs TRBV28 and TRBJ1-5; D ambiguous. The CDR3 consists of 13 residues. Germline assignment: CDR1 MDHEN and CDR2 SYDVKM. V was trimmed by 1 base and J by 5 bases, leaving 6 bases between them. The CDR3 reads CASSLFPHQPQHF. The CDR3 nucleotides read TGTGCCAGCAGTTTATTCCCTCATCAGCCCCAGCATTTT.

The rearrangement uses TRBV7-8 and TRBJ1-6, with D uncertain. The CDR3 consists of 15 residues. V lost 6 bases to trimming and J lost 3 bases, with 12 bases between them. Germline V gives CDR1 SGHVS, CDR2 FQNEAQ. CDR3 in DNA: TGTGCCAGCAGGAGCGGGAGGTTCTATAATTCACCCCTCCACTTT. Amino acids: CASRSGRFYNSPLHF.

This clone was seen just once. The chain couples TRBV4-2 to TRBJ2-7, with 8 bases matching TRBD1. Germline V gene data show CDR1 as LGHNA and CDR2 as YNFKEQ. The CDR3 length is 16 residues. V shed 1 base, J shed 6 bases, and the junction held 11 bases outside the gene matches. The CDR3 bases are TGTGCCAGCAGCCAAGGACAGGGGACCACTCCCTCCGAGCAGTACTTC. Encoded protein: CASSQGQGTTPSEQYF.

This clone was detected only a few times. The chain is built from TRBV28 and TRBJ1-1, with a possible D match to TRBD1 (5 bases). The CDR3 contains 19 residues. Per germline, CDR1 MDHEN and CDR2 SYDVKM. V gave up 1 base and J gave up 1 base, with 22 bases separating them. The CDR3 nucleotides are TGTGCCAGCAGTTTATCTCCAGGGTTTGCCCGGCGGCCGAACACTGAAGCTTTCTTT. Translation: CASSLSPGFARRPNTEAFF.

The chain joins TRBV6-5 to TRBJ1-6; D might be TRBD1 (5 bases). Germline V CDR1 and CDR2: MNHEY, SVGAGI. Trimming pared 1 base from V and 9 bases from J, leaving 13 bases between. The CDR3 contains 15 residues. CDR3 sequence (DNA): TGTGCCAGCAGTTACTTGCAGGGAGGGGTTTCACCCCTCCACTTT. As protein: CASSYLQGGVSPLHF.

The CDR3 DNA follows: TGTGCCAGCAGCTTTGAAGCAACTAATGAAAAACTGTTTTTT. This codes for CASSFEATNEKLFF. The rearrangement joins TRBV5-6 to TRBJ1-4, with D hard to call. Trimming left V 2 bases short and J 0 bases short, with 5 bases between. CDR1 and CDR2 (germline): SGHDT, YYEEEE. The CDR3 loop spans 14 amino acids.

The chain uses TRBV7-8 and TRBJ1-5; a weak D match, TRBD1 (5 bases). V dropped 3 bases and J dropped 7 bases, with 16 bases sitting between them. This CDR3 contains 15 residues. The germline V gene has CDR1 SGHVS and CDR2 FQNEAQ. The CDR3 here is CASSLTSRGWQPQHF. CDR3 nucleotides: TGTGCCAGCAGCTTGACGTCAAGGGGATGGCAGCCCCAGCATTTT. Together with reference TRBV7-8 and TRBJ1-5, the CDR3 gives the full variable domain: GAGVSQSPRYKVAKRGQDVALRCDPISGHVSLFWYQQALGQGPEFLTYFQNEAQLDKSGLPSDRFFAERPEGSVSTLKIQRTQQEDSAVYLCASSLTSRGWQPQHFGDGTRLSIL.

The chain uses TRBV6-1 and TRBJ1-2; D perhaps matches TRBD1 (5 bases). Germline values: CDR1 MNHNS, CDR2 SASEGT. This CDR3 is built from 15 residues. V was clipped by 3 bases and J by 2 bases, with 13 bases between them. The CDR3 spells CASSEGGRLNYGYTF. Written as DNA, the CDR3 is TGTGCCAGCAGTGAGGGGGGACGGCTAAACTATGGCTACACCTTC.

V is TRBV6-1 and J is TRBJ1-5, with a weak D call TRBD1 (5 bases). CDR3 length equals 13 residues. Trimming shortened V by 4 bases and J by 7 bases, and 11 bases separated the two germline ends. Germline V gene data show CDR1 as MNHNS and CDR2 as SASEGT. CDR3 bases: TGTGCCAGCAGTGCCACGTGGGACCAGCCCCAGCATTTT. Residues: CASSATWDQPQHF.

This clone was counted between two and nine times. The V gene is TRBV30, the J gene TRBJ1-4, with a possible D match to TRBD1 (6 bases). Germline loops: CDR1 GTSNPN, CDR2 SVGIG (reference sequence). With 2 bases removed from V and 5 bases from J, the gap between germline ends came to 9 bases. This CDR3 comprises 13 residues. Written as DNA, the CDR3 is TGTGCCTGGAGTCAGGGGCGAAATGAAAAACTGTTTTTT. Its protein product is CAWSQGRNEKLFF.